A single T cell receptor beta chain is shown here with its context. This specimen comes from a study of blood T cell repertoires in COVID-19. Those who participated ranged in age from roughly 18 to 100 years and resided in under 25 US areas. Donors of Cohort 3 who recovered were those that had two negative PCRs, clearance, or symptom resolution. Authors' processing steps: Quantification of nucleated cells was approximated via reference gene primer amplification. Assay used: immunoSEQ multiplex PCR; TCRdb lists only in-frame clones, some missing. V and J calls and clone size are those listed in that table; D and trimming were worked out from the DNA. The data show about 200,000 clones, about 86% seen once. J was trimmed by 4 bases and V by 4 bases; bases with no gene match: 13. The germline CDR1 and CDR2 sequences are SGHNT and YYREEE (reference sequence). This CDR3 is built from 17 residues.

This sequence was found in a man aged 40-49 years who had recovered from COVID-19. The chain carries TRBV5-4 and TRBJ2-1; TRBD1 matches at 8 bases. Sequencing was carried out using PBMCs or T cells enriched from blood (not recorded which). The CDR3 DNA follows: TGTGCCAGCAGCGATCGGACAGGGAATGGTCGTTACAATGAGCAGTTCTTC. Amino acids: CASSDRTGNGRYNEQFF.